The 30 T cell receptor beta chains given below trace back to one sample, sequenced in a study of beta chain features in type 1 diabetes. Isolated RNA was reverse transcribed in full, so expressed TCRB transcripts were sequenced. Assay: immunoSEQ multiplex PCR; the TCRdb copy retains only in-frame clones and omits some. The repertoire holds approximately 170,000 clones, with approximately 8.1% as singletons. No antigens are known for them. Regarding the study as a whole: All four CD4+ subsets of Type 1 diabetes patients contained TCRB CDR3s that were moderately but significantly shorter.

Sequences were obtained from central memory CD4+ T cells from blood. Receptor source: a woman between 35 and 50 years old with type 1 diabetes.

This clone has only a few counts. The J gene is TRBJ1-2, the V gene TRBV7-2, with D tentatively TRBD1 (6 bases). The CDR3 consists of 14 residues. Germline lookup yields CDR1 SGHTA and CDR2 FQGNSA. With 7 bases removed from V and 2 bases from J, the gap between germline ends came to 14 bases. CDR3 sequence reads: CASTIDRRNYGYTF. CDR3 DNA sequence: TGTGCCAGCACCATAGACAGGAGGAACTATGGCTACACCTTC. The variable domain in full, completed from reference TRBV7-2 and TRBJ1-2, reads GAGVSQSPSNKVTEKGKDVELRCDPISGHTALYWYRQSLGQGLEFLIYFQGNSAPDKSGLPSDRFSAERTGGSVSTLTIQRTQQEDSAVYLCASTIDRRNYGYTFGSGTRLTVV.

This clone turned up a few times. The chain combines TRBV5-1 with TRBJ2-4; D is uncertain. V lost 0 bases, J lost 0 bases, and 10 bases lay in between. The CDR3 extends over 16 amino acids. The germline V gene has CDR1 SGHRS and CDR2 YFSETQ. The CDR3 spells CASSLGSGLAKNIQYF. The CDR3 DNA reads as TGCGCCAGCAGCTTGGGGTCAGGTCTAGCCAAAAACATTCAGTACTTC.

The CDR3: CASIPGLAGAETQYF. The CDR3 nucleotides read TGTGCCAGCATCCCGGGACTAGCGGGAGCAGAGACCCAGTACTTC. The V gene is TRBV6-6, the J gene TRBJ2-5, with 14 bases that match TRBD2. V shed 7 bases and J 4 bases; nucleotides not matched to a gene: 5. Germline V gives CDR1 MNHNY, CDR2 SVGAGI (reference sequence). The CDR3 spans 15 residues.

The chain has TRBV7-2 and TRBJ2-7; no definite D call. V was pared by 1 base and J by 8 bases, with 12 bases between. This CDR3 spans 13 amino acids. Germline V CDR1 and CDR2: SGHTA, FQGNSA. CDR3 DNA: TGTGCCAGCAGCTTAGATGTGGGCTTGAAGCAGTACTTC. This codes for CASSLDVGLKQYF. The complete variable domain, with remaining parts taken from reference TRBV7-2 and TRBJ2-7, reads GAGVSQSPSNKVTEKGKDVELRCDPISGHTALYWYRQSLGQGLEFLIYFQGNSAPDKSGLPSDRFSAERTGGSVSTLTIQRTQQEDSAVYLCASSLDVGLKQYFGPGTRLTVT.

There are a few counts of this clone. The chain employs TRBV28 and TRBJ1-5; TRBD1 might be the D (6 bases). The germline gives CDR1 MDHEN, CDR2 SYDVKM. This CDR3 comprises 16 residues. V shed 5 bases and J shed 6 bases, with 20 bases lying between them. Written as DNA, the CDR3 is TGTGCCAGCAGTAGTCACGAGGGGGGGAAAGGTCAGCCCCAGCATTTT. Translation gives CASSSHEGGKGQPQHF.

The table lists this clone with a few counts. The chain employs TRBV4-2 and TRBJ2-7; D possibly corresponds to TRBD1 (5 bases). Germline CDR1 reads LGHNA; CDR2 reads YNFKEQ. The CDR3 contains 15 residues. V dropped 0 bases and J dropped 6 bases, with 15 bases sitting between them. This CDR3 reads CASSQDAQGHSEQYF. The CDR3 DNA follows: TGTGCCAGCAGCCAAGATGCCCAGGGCCACAGCGAGCAGTACTTC.

The chain recombines TRBV7-2 with TRBJ2-1; TRBD2 matches 15 bases. V lost 0 bases and J lost 7; bases outside the gene matches: 10. This CDR3 has 19 residues. Germline V lookup: CDR1 SGHTA, CDR2 FQGNSA. CDR3 residues: CASSLARTSGRARGNEQFF. The CDR3 region has the DNA TGTGCCAGCAGCTTAGCTCGGACTAGCGGGAGGGCCAGGGGGAATGAGCAGTTCTTC.

This clone was observed a handful of times. The chain's CDR3 is CASSPGLAGVGNEQFF. The CDR3 nucleotides are TGTGCCAGCTCACCGGGACTAGCGGGAGTGGGGAATGAGCAGTTCTTC. V and J are TRBV18 and TRBJ2-1; 14 nucleotides agree with TRBD2. V lost 3 bases to trimming and J lost 7 bases; unmatched junction nucleotides: 5. Looked up from germline, CDR1 is KGHSH and CDR2 is LQKENI. The CDR3 has 16 amino acids. Together with reference TRBV18 and TRBJ2-1, the CDR3 gives the full variable domain: NAGVMQNPRHLVRRRGQEARLRCSPMKGHSHVYWYRQLPEEGLKFMVYLQKENIIDESGMPKERFSAEFPKEGPSILRIQQVVRGDSAAYFCASSPGLAGVGNEQFFGPGTRLTVL.

Only a few counts were recorded for this clone. Here the CDR3 reads CASSRDRSTDTQYF. CDR3 coding DNA: TGTGCCAGCAGCCGGGACAGAAGCACAGATACGCAGTATTTT. This rearrangement joins TRBV7-8 to TRBJ2-3, with 7 bases that match TRBD1. The V segment lost 5 bases and the J segment 0 bases; nucleotides outside the gene matches: 2. In germline, CDR1 is SGHVS, CDR2 FQNEAQ. The CDR3 runs 14 residues.

CDR3 in amino acids: CASNAGTGEETQYF. The CDR3 bases are TGTGCCAGTAACGCCGGGACAGGGGAGGAGACCCAGTACTTC. This rearrangement joins TRBV19 to TRBJ2-5; 10 bases match TRBD1. Trimming took 7 bases from V and 5 from J; bases not matched to a gene: 7. Germline V gene lookup returns CDR1 LNHDA and CDR2 SQIVND (reference sequence). CDR3 size: 14 residues.

V and J are TRBV5-1 and TRBJ1-6, with 7 nucleotides matching TRBD1. The germline V gene encodes CDR1 SGHRS and CDR2 YFSETQ. This CDR3 contains 14 residues. The V and J ends lost 9 bases and 6 bases, in that order; junction bases with no gene match: 9. The CDR3 DNA reads TGCGCCACCGCGACCGGGACAGTTAATTCACCCCTCCACTTT. Its translation is CATATGTVNSPLHF. Full variable domain (rest looked up from reference TRBV5-1 and TRBJ1-6): KAGVTQTPRYLIKTRGQQVTLSCSPISGHRSVSWYQQTPGQGLQFLFEYFSETQRNKGNFPGRFSGRQFSNSRSEMNVSTLELGDSALYLCATATGTVNSPLHFGNGTRLTVT.

The chain combines TRBV30 with TRBJ1-5; D is ambiguous. The V gene's germline CDR1 is GTSNPN and CDR2 SVGIG (reference sequence). The V and J ends lost 0 bases and 4 bases respectively, with 4 bases between them. The CDR3 consists of 12 residues. CDR3 DNA: TGTGCCTGGAGTGTACTTAATCAGCCCCAGCATTTT. Protein: CAWSVLNQPQHF.

This clone has more than one count but fewer than ten. The chain links TRBV6-6 to TRBJ1-5; D unresolved. CDR1 and CDR2 from the germline V gene are MNHNY and SVGAGI (reference sequence). This CDR3 is built from 14 residues. V was trimmed by 5 bases and J by 0 bases, leaving 8 bases between them. CDR3 DNA sequence: TGTGCCAGCAGTGGCCCCGCTAGCAATCAGCCCCAGCATTTT. This sequence encodes CASSGPASNQPQHF.

This clone was picked up a small number of times. The chain joins TRBV28 to TRBJ1-2, with TRBD1 identical over 7 bases. The germline V gene encodes CDR1 MDHEN and CDR2 SYDVKM. The CDR3 runs to 13 residues. V was clipped by 2 bases and J by 8 bases; unmatched bases: 5. The DNA for the CDR3 is TGTGCCAGCAGTTTAAGGCAGGGGGGCGGCTACACCTTC. Its protein is CASSLRQGGGYTF.

A remark on this clone: Other DNA sequences from this sample encode an identical CDR3 as well. This chain joins TRBV4-3 and TRBJ2-4; D is perhaps TRBD2 (6 bases). V was pared by 1 base and J by 0 bases, with 7 bases between. CDR1 and CDR2 (germline): LGHNA, YSLEER. The CDR3 contains 15 residues. The CDR3 DNA is TGCGCCAGCAGCCAAGGGGGGGTAGCCAAAAACATTCAGTACTTC. Translated: CASSQGGVAKNIQYF.

This clone came up a few times. The chain has TRBV7-9 and TRBJ2-3, with D perhaps matching TRBD1 (6 bases). This CDR3 region has 17 residues. V lost 1 base and J 3 bases, leaving 17 bases between the germline ends. Germline V gives CDR1 SEHNR, CDR2 FQNEAQ (reference sequence). CDR3 nucleotides: TGTGCCAGCAGCTTAGACCCTGGGCAGGGGAGTACAGATACGCAGTATTTT. Its protein is CASSLDPGQGSTDTQYF.

V gene TRBV10-3 combines with J gene TRBJ2-6, with 7 bases fitting TRBD1. This CDR3 is 20 amino acids long. Trimming took 3 bases from V and 1 from J; bases not matched to a gene: 15. Germline V gives CDR1 ENHRY, CDR2 SYGVKD. DNA for the CDR3: TGTGCCATCAGTGATGCGGAACCCGGGACAGCTGGTTCTGGGGCCAACGTCCTGACTTTC. Its translation: CAISDAEPGTAGSGANVLTF.

The chain employs TRBV7-2 and TRBJ1-4, with 7 bases aligning to TRBD1. Germline CDR1 and CDR2: SGHTA and FQGNSA. The CDR3 is made up of 14 amino acids. V dropped 5 bases and J dropped 4; count of bases not matched to a gene: 4. CDR3 residues: CASSIRDSNEKLFF. The DNA for the CDR3 is TGTGCCAGCAGCATCCGGGACAGTAATGAAAAACTGTTTTTT.

The sample holds a few counts of this clone. J is TRBJ1-1 and V is TRBV4-3; TRBD1 might be the D (5 bases). This CDR3 comprises 15 residues. The V gene lost 4 bases and the J gene lost 1 base, with 13 bases spanning the gap. CDR1 and CDR2 (germline): LGHNA, YSLEER. The CDR3 DNA reads TGCGCCAGCAGCCTAGAGGGGCAAGCGAACACTGAAGCTTTCTTT. This sequence encodes CASSLEGQANTEAFF.

This clone was observed many times. The V and J genes are TRBV5-1 and TRBJ2-7, with 8 positions matching TRBD2. The CDR3 runs 13 residues. V shed 5 bases and J 3 bases; nucleotides not matched to a gene: 4. Germline loops: CDR1 SGHRS, CDR2 YFSETQ. The CDR3 nucleotides are TGCGCCAGCAGTAGCGGGATTAGCTACGAGCAGTACTTC. Protein sequence: CASSSGISYEQYF.

This clone was detected only a few times. The genes are TRBV7-2 and TRBJ1-2; D possibly corresponds to TRBD1 (5 bases). The CDR3 contains 14 residues. Germline-derived CDR1 and CDR2 are SGHTA and FQGNSA. V lost 0 bases, J lost 8 bases, and 13 bases lay in between. The DNA of the CDR3 is TGTGCCAGCAGCTTAGCGCCCCAGGGAGGCGGCTACACCTTC. It translates to CASSLAPQGGGYTF. Full variable domain (rest looked up from reference TRBV7-2 and TRBJ1-2): GAGVSQSPSNKVTEKGKDVELRCDPISGHTALYWYRQSLGQGLEFLIYFQGNSAPDKSGLPSDRFSAERTGGSVSTLTIQRTQQEDSAVYLCASSLAPQGGGYTFGSGTRLTVV.

The gene calls are TRBV15 and TRBJ2-1, with 10 nucleotides matching TRBD1. V lost 0 bases, J lost 6 bases, and 8 bases stayed unmatched. The CDR3 consists of 17 residues. From germline, CDR1 is LNHNV and CDR2 YYDKDF (reference sequence). CDR3 DNA sequence: TGTGCCACCAGCAGAGATTGGGACAGGGGAGGATTCAATGAGCAGTTCTTC. It specifies CATSRDWDRGGFNEQFF.

The chain carries TRBV28 and TRBJ2-7; 8 nucleotides align to TRBD1. The ends lost 2 bases at V and 2 bases at J; junction bases unmatched: 14. Germline V gives CDR1 MDHEN, CDR2 SYDVKM. This CDR3 has 18 residues. The CDR3 bases are TGTGCCAGCAGTTTAAGGATTGGTTATGGGGACAGGCCCTACGAGCAGTACTTC. Residues: CASSLRIGYGDRPYEQYF. The full variable domain, with the rest looked up from reference TRBV28 and TRBJ2-7, is DVKVTQSSRYLVKRTGEKVFLECVQDMDHENMFWYRQDPGLGLRLIYFSYDVKMKEKGDIPEGYSVSREKKERFSLILESASTNQTSMYLCASSLRIGYGDRPYEQYFGPGTRLTVT.

V gene TRBV30 combines with J gene TRBJ2-3; maybe TRBD2 (6 bases). CDR1 is GTSNPN, CDR2 SVGIG, per germline (reference sequence). The CDR3 totals 13 residues. The V end was cut by 3 bases, the J end by 3 bases, with 10 bases between. For the CDR3, the DNA is TGTGCCTGGAGGCAGGCGGGAACAGATACGCAGTATTTT. Translation: CAWRQAGTDTQYF.

This clone was counted a few times. This chain links TRBV7-2 with TRBJ1-5, with D maybe TRBD1 (5 bases). CDR1 is SGHTA, CDR2 FQGNSA, per germline. This CDR3 is built from 13 residues. Deletions cut 5 bases from V and 7 bases from J, with 12 bases between. This chain's CDR3 is CASSGGVRQPQHF. The CDR3 region has the DNA TGTGCCAGCAGCGGGGGGGTTAGGCAGCCCCAGCATTTT.

This clone was seen a few times. V gene TRBV6-6 combines with J gene TRBJ2-2, with TRBD2 identical over 7 bases. Germline V gene data show CDR1 as MNHNY and CDR2 as SVGAGI (reference sequence). This CDR3 contains 14 residues. Trimming removed 8 bases from V and 2 bases from J; junction bases left unmatched: 5. This CDR3 is CASAGTTNTGELFF. CDR3 coding DNA: TGTGCCAGCGCCGGGACTACTAACACCGGGGAGCTGTTTTTT.

This clone appeared a few times. The rearrangement joins TRBV7-9 to TRBJ1-5; D remains ambiguous. CDR1 and CDR2 (germline): SEHNR, FQNEAQ (reference sequence). The CDR3 is 15 amino acids. Trimming took 5 bases from V and 0 from J, leaving 11 bases between them. CDR3 nucleotides: TGTGCCAGCAGCCGACTAGAAGGTAGCAATCAGCCCCAGCATTTT. Its translation is CASSRLEGSNQPQHF.

The sample holds a few counts of this clone. The chain employs TRBV30 and TRBJ2-2; D gene ambiguous. V lost 2 bases and J 3 bases, leaving 7 bases between the germline ends. CDR1 is GTSNPN, CDR2 SVGIG, per germline (reference sequence). The CDR3 is made up of 13 amino acids. The CDR3 bases are TGTGCCTGGAGTTGGCAGTACACCGGGGAGCTGTTTTTT. Encoded protein: CAWSWQYTGELFF.

This clone was seen a handful of times. The V and J genes are TRBV5-6 and TRBJ2-7; 9 nucleotides match TRBD1. Germline CDR1 reads SGHDT; CDR2 reads YYEEEE. The CDR3 covers 16 residues. After removal of 3 bases from V and 2 bases from J, the junction contained 9 bases not matched to a gene. DNA of the CDR3: TGTGCCAGCAGCTCCCGTTTGAGGGACAGGGCCTACGAGCAGTACTTC. This gives the protein CASSSRLRDRAYEQYF.

Many counts were recorded for this clone. The rearrangement links TRBV5-5 to TRBJ1-6, with D maybe TRBD1 (5 bases). The CDR3 covers 13 residues. Germline V gene sequence: CDR1 SGHKS, CDR2 YYEKEE (reference sequence). The V end lost 0 bases, the J end lost 13 bases, and 11 bases lay between the germline ends. DNA for the CDR3: TGTGCCAGCAGCTTGGAAGGGGAGGGTCCCCTCCACTTT. Translating it yields CASSLEGEGPLHF.